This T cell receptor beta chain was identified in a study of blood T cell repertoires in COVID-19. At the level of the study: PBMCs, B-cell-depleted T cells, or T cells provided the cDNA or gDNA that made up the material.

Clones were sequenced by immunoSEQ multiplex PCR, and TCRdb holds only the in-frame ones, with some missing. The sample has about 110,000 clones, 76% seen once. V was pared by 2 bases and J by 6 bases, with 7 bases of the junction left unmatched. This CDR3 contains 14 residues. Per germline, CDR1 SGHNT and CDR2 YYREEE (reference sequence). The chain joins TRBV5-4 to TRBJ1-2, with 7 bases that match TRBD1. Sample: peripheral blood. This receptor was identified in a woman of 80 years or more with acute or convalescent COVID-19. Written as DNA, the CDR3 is TGTGCCAGCAGCTTCCGAGGGGGCGGCGATGGCTACACCTTC. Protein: CASSFRGGGDGYTF.